Many counts were recorded for the clone carrying this T cell receptor (beta chain). Its matching antigen is unknown. This sample is part of a study of T-cell memory formation after mild COVID-19. For the study at large: TCR clusters were mostly donor specific. Study conclusions and caveats: Memory cells collected pre-infection included some clones that later responded, suggesting cross-reactive memory joined. Mostly located in CM and EM were contracting CD4+ clones, with contracting CD8+ clones located in EMRA.

Deletions cut 2 bases from V and 5 bases from J, with 1 base between. CDR3 length equals 11 residues. Germline V gene sequence: CDR1 SGHRS, CDR2 YFSETQ. Using its own MiXCR run on the 5' RACE reads, TCRdb lists one record per CDR3 protein. Here the sample spans fewer than 650,000 distinct CDR3 sequences, roughly 21% being singletons. The receptor was derived from an adult woman who had mild COVID-19 (a few samples of this study predate the infection). Cell type and time point are not known. Specimen: PBMCs or a T cell subset sorted from them (not recorded which). The chain recombines TRBV5-1 with TRBJ2-2; no firm D call. The CDR3 protein is CASSFTGELFF. The CDR3 nucleotides read TGCGCCAGCAGCTTTACCGGGGAGCTGTTTTTT.